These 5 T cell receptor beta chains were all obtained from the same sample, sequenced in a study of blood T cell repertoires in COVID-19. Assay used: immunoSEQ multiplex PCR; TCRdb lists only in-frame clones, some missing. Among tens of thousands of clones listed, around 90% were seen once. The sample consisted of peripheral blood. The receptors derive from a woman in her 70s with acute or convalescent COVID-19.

The CDR3 protein is CASSYNGAYGYTF. In nucleotides, the CDR3 is TGTGCCAGCAGTTACAACGGAGCCTATGGCTACACCTTC. The chain carries TRBV6-5 and TRBJ1-2; D call uncertain. CDR3 length: 13 residues. Germline V CDR1 and CDR2: MNHEY, SVGAGI. V was shortened by 2 bases and J by 4 bases, with 8 bases between the two germline ends.

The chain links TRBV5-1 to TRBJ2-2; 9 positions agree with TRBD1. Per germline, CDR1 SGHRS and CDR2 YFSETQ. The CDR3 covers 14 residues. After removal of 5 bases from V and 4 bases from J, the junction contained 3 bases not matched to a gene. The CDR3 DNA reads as TGCGCCAGCAGGACAGGGGGTATCACCGGGGAGCTGTTTTTT. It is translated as CASRTGGITGELFF.

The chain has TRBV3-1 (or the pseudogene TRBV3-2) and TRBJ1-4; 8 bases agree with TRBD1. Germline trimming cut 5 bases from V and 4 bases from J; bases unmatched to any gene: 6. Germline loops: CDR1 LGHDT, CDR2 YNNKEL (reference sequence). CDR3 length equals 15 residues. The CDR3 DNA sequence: TGTGCCAGCAGCGCCCGGACAGGGTATAATGAAAAACTGTTTTTT. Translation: CASSARTGYNEKLFF.

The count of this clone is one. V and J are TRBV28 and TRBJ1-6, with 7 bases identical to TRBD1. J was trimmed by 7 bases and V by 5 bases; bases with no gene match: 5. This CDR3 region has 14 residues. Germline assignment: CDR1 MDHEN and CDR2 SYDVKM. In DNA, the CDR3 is TGTGCCAGCAGTCGACAGGGCGGAAATTCACCCCTCCACTTT. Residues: CASSRQGGNSPLHF.

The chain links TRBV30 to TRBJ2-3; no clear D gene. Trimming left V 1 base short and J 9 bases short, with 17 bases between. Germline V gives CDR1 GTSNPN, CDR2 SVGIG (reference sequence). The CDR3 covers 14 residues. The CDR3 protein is CAWSDYGSRWTQYF. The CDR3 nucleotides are TGTGCCTGGAGTGACTATGGCTCTCGATGGACGCAGTATTTT.